The entry below describes one T cell receptor (beta chain). Its antigen is still unknown. The data belong to a study of cytomegalovirus exposure and HLA in healthy donors. Regarding the study as a whole: Data from an earlier analysis indicated that most TCR beta V segments were productive either about 87% or about 30% of the time. An ancestry cluster, one associated with Asian ancestry, reportedly showed fewer N-insertions than the roughly 670-donor mean in a later analysis. A missense variant in DCLRE1C was later tied to TCR beta V- and J-gene trimming. Sequencing likely produced, as an artifact, a cluster of highly shared sequence variants.

Germline lookup yields CDR1 SGHVS and CDR2 FQNEAQ. The CDR3 is 16 residues long. The J segment lost 6 bases and the V segment lost 5 bases, leaving 14 bases of the junction unmatched. Researchers ran the PCR with 60 Vbeta and 13 Jbeta primers. The method was immunoSEQ multiplex PCR; TCRdb's version includes in-frame clones alone and lacks a portion of them. Here the sample spans 150,000 to 200,000 clones, around 67% being singletons. The rearrangement joins TRBV7-8 to TRBJ2-3, with TRBD2 matching over 7 bases. Input material: PBMCs. The source is a woman under 30 in good health and CMV-seropositive. In DNA form, the CDR3 reads TGTGCCAGCAGCCCGGATTTGGCGGGGGTCGGGGATACGCAGTATTTT. Translated: CASSPDLAGVGDTQYF.